This TCR beta chain was recorded in a study of PD-1 blockade in classical Hodgkin lymphoma (dated by TCRdb to the early 2020s). Study-wide context: Nivolumab dosing was 3 mg/kg intravenously every 2 weeks, continuing until either disease progression or unacceptable toxicity. The study used TCR beta sequencing and CyTOF to define a peripheral blood immune signature of response to PD-1 blockade in classical Hodgkin lymphoma.

The investigation overall reported the following: A significant rise by C4D1 was seen in CD4+ but not CD8+ TCR diversity (p=0.0027 vs p=0.16), with the rise being most apparent in complete responders (p=0.02). Diversity was lower in patients who began nivolumab less than 1 year after ASCT, so these patients were left out of later analyses to avoid confounding by immune reconstitution. The study was restricted to a single clinical trial cohort, and the causes of repertoire differences, possibly disease activity or prior therapy, were left undefined. Trial patients achieving complete response had baseline diversity similar to newly diagnosed patients, whereas partial responders and progressors had significantly lower diversity. Newly diagnosed patients were reported to have lower baseline TCR diversity than healthy donors, and relapsed/refractory patients were reported to have lower baseline TCR diversity still.

Sample time point, as interpreted from the label and publication: cycle 4 day 1 (C4D1), after five to seven weeks of nivolumab. All trial patients had relapsed after autologous stem cell transplantation, with cohorts A, B and C differing in prior brentuximab vedotin exposure. The trial cohort was composed of some 57 patients with relapsed/refractory classical Hodgkin lymphoma, for whom complete response, partial response or progressive disease was recorded as best overall response. In the multi-cohort phase II CheckMate 205 trial, trial patients received single-agent nivolumab. An independent review committee assessed best overall response using the 2007 International Working Group response criteria. Trial PBMCs were collected just before the start of nivolumab (C1D1) and during therapy at cycle 2 day 1 and cycle 4 day 1. Peripheral blood was collected in 8 mL Vacutainer Cell Preparation Tubes, from which PBMCs were isolated by centrifugation and then cryopreserved.

From cysteine to phenylalanine, the CDR3 is 14 amino acids long. CDR3 DNA only is kept here, 42 bases in frame from base 1. The junction carries 7 bases between V and J, which are trimmed by 0 bases and 3 bases respectively. The germline V gene supplies CDR1 SGDLS and CDR2 YYNGEE. Genomic DNA was extracted with the Qiagen DNeasy kit from unsorted PBMCs and from negatively selected CD4+ and CD8+ fractions. Using primers that anneal to V and J segments, immunoSEQ multiplex PCR amplified the TCR beta CDR3 regions. A synthetic immune receptor repertoire was used to minimize amplification bias, and any residual bias was removed computationally once sequencing was done. As for how the authors treated the data: Repertoire diversity was quantified as the Shannon entropy index using custom Python scripts. Unsorted, CD4+ and CD8+ repertoires were analyzed separately, except for combined analyses in which CD4+ and CD8+ sequences were merged in silico. Clonal expansion was defined as a frequency increase of at least 2-fold after treatment compared with C1D1, and clones undetected at baseline were assigned a pseudocount of 0.5. Singleton clones were defined as clones with 0 or 1 copy at C1D1, and non-singleton clones were defined as clones with 2 or more copies. Clones expanded in unsorted samples were annotated as CD4+, CD8+ or unknown by matching protein sequences in sorted samples from the same patient. Wilcoxon tests on paired samples were used to test changes in diversity from C1D1 to C4D1. TCRdb stores this immuneACCESS table with in-frame sequences only. Part of the clones is absent; in the studies checked, under half of the shortfall reflects unresolved V genes, and no reason is known for the rest. D and trimming come from the DNA, and the V and J calls and clone size come from that table. The sample table contains some 24,000 clones; only one count was recorded for about 80% of them. The ten most abundant clones make up 6.2% of the sample.

Remarks on this clone: Its antigen is currently not known. The input lacks base qualities; no much larger clone sits a single base away.

Sample: peripheral blood mononuclear cells (PBMCs), taken before the fourth cycle of nivolumab. This clonotype was sampled from a human donor with classical Hodgkin lymphoma. The V and J segments used are TRBV9 and TRBJ1-3; perhaps TRBD1 is the D gene, with 5 bases matching. The nucleotide sequence reads TGTGCCAGCAGCGTAGGGGGGGATGGAAACACCATATATTTT. Its amino acids are CASSVGGDGNTIYF.